The 3 T cell receptor beta chains reported below all come from one sample, sequenced in a study of response to subunit inactivated influenza vaccine. Using its own MiXCR run on the RT-PCR reads, TCRdb lists one record per CDR3 protein. Of 450,000 to 600,000 distinct CDR3 sequences listed, 7.2% are singletons. The sequenced sample was PBMCs from blood, obtained 23 to 25 months after vaccination. These TCRs come from a man aged 45 to 75 who received an inactivated influenza vaccine.

DNA for the CDR3: TGTGCCAGCAGCGCATGGAAAGACCATTACAATGAGCAGTTCTTC. It encodes CASSAWKDHYNEQFF. The genes are TRBV5-6 and TRBJ2-1; no clear D gene. CDR3 size: 15 residues. Trimming cost V 4 bases and J 4 bases, with 15 bases left between them. CDR1 and CDR2 (germline): SGHDT, YYEEEE. Using reference TRBV5-6 and TRBJ2-1 for the parts outside the CDR3, the full variable domain is DAGVTQSPTHLIKTRGQQVTLRCSPKSGHDTVSWYQQALGQGPQFIFQYYEEEERQRGNFPDRFSGHQFPNYSSELNVNALLLGDSALYLCASSAWKDHYNEQFFGPGTRLTVL.

This clonotype was observed a few times. The CDR3 loop is CASSKAPGGGELFF. DNA for the CDR3: TGCGCCAGCAGCAAGGCCCCCGGTGGCGGGGAGCTGTTTTTT. The chain joins TRBV5-1 to TRBJ2-2; D not resolved. The V gene's germline CDR1 is SGHRS and CDR2 YFSETQ. Trimming removed 4 bases from V and 7 bases from J, with 14 bases in between. The CDR3 sequence is 14 residues long.

This chain connects TRBV4-3 to TRBJ2-1; D is uncertain. Germline loops: CDR1 LGHNA, CDR2 YSLEER. The V end lost 0 bases, the J end lost 10 bases, and 10 bases lay between the germline ends. This CDR3 comprises 13 residues. The CDR3 DNA reads as TGCGCCAGCAGCCAAGATCGCGCTGGGGAGCAGTTCTTC. This sequence encodes CASSQDRAGEQFF.